There are many counts of the clone carrying this T cell receptor beta chain. In TCRdb, the 5' RACE reads were re-called with MiXCR into one record per CDR3 protein. Among about 430,000 distinct CDR3 sequences listed, approximately 19% were seen once. This record comes from a study of T cells after yellow fever vaccination. This CDR3 spans 16 amino acids. CDR1 and CDR2 (germline): SGDLS, YYNGEE. V lost 0 bases to trimming and J lost 2 bases, with 12 bases between them. V is TRBV9 and J is TRBJ2-1; D may be TRBD1 or TRBD2 (5 bases each). The clonotype comes from a young man who received the YFV17D yellow fever vaccine. The starting material was PBMCs, obtained before the yellow fever booster vaccination. Here the CDR3 DNA reads TGTGCCAGCAGCGTAGCCCTCGGGACCACCTACAATGAGCAGTTCTTC. The encoded protein is CASSVALGTTYNEQFF. Supplemented by reference TRBV9 and TRBJ2-1, the full variable domain reads DSGVTQTPKHLITATGQRVTLRCSPRSGDLSVYWYQQSLDQGLQFLIQYYNGEERAKGNILERFSAQQFPDLHSELNLSSLELGDSALYFCASSVALGTTYNEQFFGPGTRLTVL.